The present TCR beta chain was sequenced within a study of blood T cell repertoires in COVID-19. Study in general: The United States, Italy and Spain supplied acute and convalescent COVID-19 samples.

The CDR3 is 14 residues long. V was trimmed by 3 bases and J by 7 bases, leaving 17 bases between them. Germline loops: CDR1 SGHRS, CDR2 YFSETQ. Measured with immunoSEQ multiplex PCR; TCRdb has only the in-frame clones, and not every one. The sample lists around 270,000 clones; around 89% were seen once. The sequence was obtained from a man aged 40-50 years with acute or convalescent COVID-19. The source material was peripheral blood. The genes are TRBV5-1 and TRBJ2-7; TRBD2 is a possible D gene (5 bases). CDR3 DNA sequence: TGCGCCAGCAGCTCCGGGGATACTAGGTGGGAGCAGTACTTC. Translation gives CASSSGDTRWEQYF.